This T cell receptor beta chain was documented in a study of tumor-infiltrating lymphocytes in primary liver carcinoma. Study as a whole: Staging of the tumors gave T1-T3 N0M0, with widths of roughly 4.2 to 11 cm. Findings and limits, study-wide: Blood fell significantly below tumors in its top-250-clone fraction (p = 0.039).

TCR beta cDNA was made from 450 to 600 ng total RNA with a constant-region primer. Three rounds of nested multiplex PCR with slightly modified ARM-PCR produced TCR beta libraries. Researchers ran the first two PCR rounds for roughly 11 cycles each with TRBV1-TRBV30 forward primers and a C-beta reverse primer. TCRdb analysed the multiplex PCR reads with MiXCR anew, one entry per CDR3 protein. The sample shows 20,000 to 25,000 distinct CDR3 sequences, 80% of them seen only once. Trimming removed 1 base from V and 4 bases from J, with 19 bases in between. The CDR3 extends over 17 amino acids. CDR1 is LGHNA and CDR2 is YNFKEQ in the germline V gene. Co-extraction yielded RNA and DNA from approximately 22-30 mg of unsorted bulk tissue. Concerning this clonotype itself: Its cognate antigen is unknown.

The sequencing sample was made of liver tumor tissue from sampling region 2. Sample subset: tumor region T2, inferior pole. The source of this sequence is a woman under 40 with primary liver carcinoma and hepatitis B virus infection. V usage is TRBV4-2 and J usage is TRBJ1-2; D uncertain. Written as DNA, the CDR3 is TGTGCCAGCAGCCAAGTTTCATTAGACCTACGAAGCTATGGCTACACCTTC. As protein: CASSQVSLDLRSYGYTF.